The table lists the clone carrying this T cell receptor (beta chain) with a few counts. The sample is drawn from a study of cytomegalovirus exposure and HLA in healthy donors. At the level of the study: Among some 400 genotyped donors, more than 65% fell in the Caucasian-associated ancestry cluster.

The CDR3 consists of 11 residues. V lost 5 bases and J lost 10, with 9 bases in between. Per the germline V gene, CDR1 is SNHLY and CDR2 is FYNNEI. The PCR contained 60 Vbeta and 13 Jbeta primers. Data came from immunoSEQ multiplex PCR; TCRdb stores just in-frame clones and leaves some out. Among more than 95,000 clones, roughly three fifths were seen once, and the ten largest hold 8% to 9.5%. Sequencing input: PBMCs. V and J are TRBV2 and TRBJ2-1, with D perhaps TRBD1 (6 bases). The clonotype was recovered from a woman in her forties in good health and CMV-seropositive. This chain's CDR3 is CASSQDREQFF. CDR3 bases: TGTGCCAGCAGTCAGGACAGAGAGCAGTTCTTC. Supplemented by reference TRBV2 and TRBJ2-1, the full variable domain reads EPEVTQTPSHQVTQMGQEVILRCVPISNHLYFYWYRQILGQKVEFLVSFYNNEISEKSEIFDDQFSVERPDGSNFTLKIRSTKLEDSAMYFCASSQDREQFFGPGTRLTVL.